This T cell receptor beta chain was found in a study of pediatric ulcerative colitis. This was a survey-level run. The assay was immunoSEQ multiplex PCR, and TCRdb's table has in-frame clones only and misses some. The repertoire has under 30,000 clones, over 65% of them found once; the top ten carry approximately 8%. Study-level results: All ulcerative colitis patients, but no controls, carried two rectal clonotypes.

One to two pinch biopsies were taken from the rectum during colonoscopy. On this clone: Its antigen is still unknown. Other nucleotide sequences from this sample produce the same CDR3.

The TCR was taken from a boy between 5 and 17 years old with severe ulcerative colitis. Specimen: gut tissue.

CDR3 sequence reads: CASSQGNNYGYTF. The CDR3 bases are TGTGCCAGCAGCCAAGGCAATAACTATGGCTACACCTTC. The chain couples TRBV14 to TRBJ1-2; D not certain. Per the germline V gene, CDR1 is SGHDN and CDR2 is FVKESK. Deletions cut 1 base from V and 1 base from J, with 4 bases between. CDR3 length equals 13 residues.